This paragraph covers one TCR beta chain sequence. The data were taken from a study of blood T cell repertoires in COVID-19. Study-level information: The analysed material was cDNA or gDNA that came from T cells, B-cell-depleted T cells, or PBMCs.

In the study's own analysis: Using reference gene primer amplification, nucleated cell counts were estimated. Clones were read by immunoSEQ multiplex PCR, and TCRdb kept only the in-frame ones, dropping some. V, J and clone size were drawn from that table, and D and trimming were deduced from the DNA. The table includes about 320,000 clones, about 85% detected once. Donors of Cohort 3 who recovered were those that had two negative PCRs, clearance, or symptom resolution. This receptor was identified in a woman in her twenties or thirties who had recovered from COVID-19. Sequencing was carried out using PBMCs or T cells enriched from blood (not recorded which).

Here the CDR3 DNA reads TGTGCCAGCAGCTTAAGGGACTACAGTCGCTCTGGAAACACCATATATTTT. Translated: CASSLRDYSRSGNTIYF. The J gene is TRBJ1-3, the V gene TRBV7-3, with D possibly being TRBD1 (5 bases). The CDR3 has 17 amino acids. The V gene lost 1 base and the J gene lost 0 bases, with 13 bases spanning the gap. Germline V gives CDR1 SGHTA, CDR2 FQGTGA.